Shown below are 8 T cell receptor beta chains from a single sample sequenced in a study of vaccination and CD4 T cells after COVID-19. The Oncomine TCR Beta short-read assay generated sequence data from the DNA of cultured CD4+ T cells. MiXCR, applied by TCRdb to the PCR reads, yields one record per CDR3 protein. Here the sample spans just under 20,000 distinct CDR3 sequences, 35% to 50% being singletons. These receptors have no known antigen. Regarding treatment: roughly ten-day PBMC culture with coronavirus spike peptide pools or control peptides (ViraFEST assay). The material sequenced was CD4+ T cells from blood, cultured in vitro, taken after SARS-CoV-2 vaccination. The receptors derive from a human donor who had recovered from COVID-19.

The rearrangement uses TRBV6-1 and TRBJ1-3; TRBD1 might be the D (6 bases). Germline-derived CDR1 and CDR2 are MNHNS and SASEGT. The CDR3 consists of 14 residues. Trimming removed 2 bases at V and 8 bases at J, with 13 bases between. CDR3 DNA sequence: TGTGCCAGCAGTGAAAACAGGGTTAGGGACACCATATATTTT. It codes for CASSENRVRDTIYF.

The chain employs TRBV20-1 and TRBJ2-1; 11 bases agree with TRBD2. The CDR3 is made up of 13 amino acids. Germline V lookup: CDR1 DFQATT, CDR2 SNEGSKA (reference sequence). The CDR3 DNA reads TGCAGCAGTGTAGCGGGGGGGCGCAATGAGCAGTTCTTC. Translation gives CSSVAGGRNEQFF.

The chain is built from TRBV19 and TRBJ2-7; TRBD2 might be the D (5 bases). This CDR3 has 13 residues. Per germline, CDR1 LNHDA and CDR2 SQIVND (reference sequence). V was clipped by 6 bases and J by 4 bases, with 13 bases between them. CDR3 sequence (DNA): TGTGCCAGTAGACCCGCGGGCTATTACGAGCAGTACTTC. This gives the protein CASRPAGYYEQYF.

A few counts support this clonotype. This chain connects TRBV7-9 to TRBJ2-5; 9 bases agree with TRBD1. The CDR3 loop spans 15 amino acids. With 4 bases clipped from V and 5 bases from J, the junction kept 8 bases outside the gene matches. Looked up from germline, CDR1 is SEHNR and CDR2 is FQNEAQ (reference sequence). DNA for the CDR3: TGTGCCAGCAGCTCACAGGGGGCCATTGCGGAGACCCAGTACTTC. Translating it yields CASSSQGAIAETQYF.

In this sample, this clonotype turned up a few times. The genes are TRBV7-2 and TRBJ1-1; the match to TRBD1 covers 8 bases. CDR1 is SGHTA and CDR2 is FQGNSA in the germline V gene. With 4 bases clipped from V and 3 bases from J, the junction kept 7 bases outside the gene matches. The CDR3 totals 15 residues. The CDR3: CASSWAGGMYTEAFF. In DNA form, the CDR3 reads TGTGCCAGCAGCTGGGCAGGGGGCATGTACACTGAAGCTTTCTTT.

The chain links TRBV6-1 to TRBJ1-6, with D unclear. Germline CDR1 and CDR2: MNHNS and SASEGT. CDR3 length: 16 residues. Trimming stripped 5 bases from V and 7 bases from J, with 18 bases between. CDR3 nucleotide sequence: TGTGCCAGCAGTCTAACGACTCTGGGTACGAATTCACCCCTCCACTTT. This gives the protein CASSLTTLGTNSPLHF.

The V and J genes are TRBV19 and TRBJ2-1; 9 bases map to TRBD2. Germline V gene lookup returns CDR1 LNHDA and CDR2 SQIVND (reference sequence). The CDR3 is made up of 16 amino acids. J gave up 7 bases and V 1 base, and 8 bases lay outside the gene matches. CDR3 bases: TGTGCCAGTAGTATAGTATTTGGACTAGCGCCTAATGAGCAGTTCTTC. It codes for CASSIVFGLAPNEQFF.

The J gene is TRBJ2-3, the V gene TRBV7-9; perhaps TRBD2 as D (7 bases). This CDR3 has 15 residues. Trimming took off 4 bases at V and 8 bases at J, with 19 bases between the two ends. Germline V lookup: CDR1 SEHNR, CDR2 FQNEAQ (reference sequence). The CDR3 region is CASSWEGGVVGTQYF. CDR3 sequence (DNA): TGTGCCAGCAGCTGGGAGGGGGGAGTCGTGGGTACGCAGTATTTT.